This T cell receptor beta chain originates from a study of T cell repertoires and HLA-DP antigens. This CDR3 is 13 amino acids long. V lost 4 bases and J 4 bases, leaving 8 bases between the germline ends. CDR1 is MGHRA and CDR2 is YSYEKL in the germline V gene. Note on this clone: Its antigen is as yet unknown.

Sequencing was performed with immunoSEQ multiplex PCR; in TCRdb, only in-frame clones are kept and a portion is missing. The sample consists of around 110,000 clones, around 93% of them appearing once. The origin of this receptor is a woman under 30 in good health and CMV-seronegative. The sequencing input was CD4+ T cells from PBMCs. This chain joins TRBV4-1 and TRBJ1-5; D is unclear. The CDR3 DNA reads as TGCGCCAGCAGCCCCTGGATTAATCAGCCCCAGCATTTT. Its translation is CASSPWINQPQHF.